The rows below give T cell receptor beta chains drawn from one sample of a study of T-cell memory formation after mild COVID-19. One entry per CDR3 protein results from TCRdb running MiXCR on the 5' RACE reads. The sample has around 420,000 distinct CDR3 sequences; 24% are singletons. Sample: PBMCs or a T cell subset sorted from them (not recorded which). The receptors were gathered from an adult woman who had mild COVID-19 (a few samples of this study predate the infection). Cell type and time point are not known. Both conserved end residues are part of each CDR3. A D gene is named only where the DNA matches it firmly. Rows may omit the clone size; those that give it use once, few, many or a size class.

>TRBJ1-1|few|TRBV25-1|-
CASSEPREPTEAFF
TGTGCCAGCAGTGAGCCCCGGGAGCCCACTGAAGCTTTCTTT
>TRBJ2-5|-|TRBV21-1|-
CASSKALNGKGLAGGGYQETQYF
TGTGCCAGCAGCAAAGCGCTAAACGGAAAGGGACTAGCGGGAGGAGGATACCAAGAGACCCAGTACTTC
>TRBJ2-7|few|TRBV12-3/TRBV12-4|-
CASSLQGGASYEQYF
TGTGCCAGCAGTCTCCAGGGGGGGGCTTCCTACGAGCAGTACTTC
>TRBJ2-5|many|TRBV7-6|-
CASSSRDFQETQYF
TGTGCCAGCAGCTCTCGGGACTTCCAAGAGACCCAGTACTTC
>TRBJ2-1|few|TRBV4-3|-
CASSQDSEDEQFF
TGCGCCAGCAGCCAAGATAGCGAAGATGAGCAGTTCTTC
>TRBJ2-4|few|TRBV18|-
CASSPPEPRDIQYF
TGTGCCAGCTCACCACCGGAACCTAGGGACATTCAGTACTTC
>TRBJ1-2|-|TRBV12-3/TRBV12-4|-
CASSLGGEFYGYTF
TGTGCCAGCAGTTTAGGTGGAGAGTTCTATGGCTACACCTTC
>TRBJ1-3|-|TRBV9|TRBD1
CASSTTTGGLDTIYF
TGTGCCAGCAGCACAACGACAGGGGGCTTAGACACCATATATTTT
>TRBJ2-7|-|TRBV20-1|-
CSASQSFAHYEQYF
TGCAGTGCCTCACAGAGCTTTGCCCACTACGAGCAGTACTTC
>TRBJ2-7|-|TRBV3-1|-
CASSQGYGPKDEQYF
TGTGCCAGCAGCCAAGGGTACGGGCCGAAGGACGAGCAGTACTTC
>TRBJ2-4|few|TRBV3-1|TRBD1
CASSQGDSEWDIQYF
TGTGCCAGCAGCCAGGGGGACAGTGAATGGGACATTCAGTACTTC
>TRBJ2-3|-|TRBV7-6|TRBD2
CASSLIAQRETDTQYF
TGTGCCAGCAGCTTAATCGCCCAGCGGGAGACAGATACGCAGTATTTT
>TRBJ2-4|-|TRBV5-1|-
CASSHEAGKNIQYF
TGCGCCAGCAGCCACGAAGCGGGCAAAAACATTCAGTACTTC
>TRBJ2-1|-|TRBV7-6|TRBD1
CASSLGYRGSYNEQFF
TGTGCCAGCAGCTTAGGGTACAGGGGCTCCTACAATGAGCAGTTCTTC
>TRBJ1-1|few|TRBV20-1|-
CSAGGQPNTEAFF
TGCAGTGCCGGAGGGCAGCCGAACACTGAAGCTTTCTTT
>TRBJ2-2|few|TRBV19|-
CASSGLVGITGELFF
TGTGCCAGTAGTGGGCTAGTCGGGATCACCGGGGAGCTGTTTTTT
>TRBJ1-6|few|TRBV25-1|TRBD1
CASRDYRGGGNSPLHF
TGTGCCAGCAGGGATTACAGGGGAGGTGGTAATTCACCCCTCCACTTT
>TRBJ2-5|few|TRBV18|-
CASSPRSDYQETQYF
TGTGCCAGCTCACCACGCTCAGACTACCAAGAGACCCAGTACTTC
>TRBJ2-7|-|TRBV9|TRBD1
CASSVVPDRAEQYF
TGTGCCAGCAGCGTAGTCCCGGACAGGGCAGAGCAGTACTTC
>TRBJ2-7|once|TRBV10-2|TRBD1
CASSKGQGYEQYF
TGCGCCAGCAGTAAGGGACAGGGCTACGAGCAGTACTTC
>TRBJ2-1|-|TRBV30|TRBD2
CAWSVEGGSAYNEQFF
TGTGCCTGGAGTGTAGAGGGCGGGAGTGCCTACAATGAGCAGTTCTTC
>TRBJ2-7|-|TRBV6-5|TRBD2
CASSYGRGRSYEQYF
TGTGCCAGCAGTTACGGGCGGGGGAGGTCCTACGAGCAGTACTTC
>TRBJ2-7|few|TRBV11-2|-
CASSFFLGYEQYF
TGTGCCAGCAGCTTTTTCCTAGGCTACGAGCAGTACTTC
>TRBJ1-2|-|TRBV6-5|TRBD1
CASSRQGHGYTF
TGTGCCAGCAGCAGACAGGGCCATGGCTACACCTTC
>TRBJ2-1|-|TRBV6-5|TRBD2
CASTPPSGSKLF
TGTGCCAGCACCCCTCCTAGCGGGAGTAAGCTCTTC
>TRBJ2-2|few|TRBV7-3|-
CASSFSFGTGELFF
TGTGCCAGCAGCTTTTCGTTTGGGACCGGGGAGCTGTTTTTT
>TRBJ2-7|-|TRBV5-1|-
CASRDNGVAYEQYF
TGCGCCAGCAGAGACAACGGGGTCGCCTACGAGCAGTACTTC
>TRBJ2-3|few|TRBV11-1|-
CASSFMAGASTDTQYF
TGTGCCAGCAGCTTTATGGCGGGGGCTAGCACAGATACGCAGTATTTT
>TRBJ2-5|few|TRBV6-5|TRBD2
CASSYSSGRARKTQYF
TGTGCCAGCAGTTACTCTTCCGGGAGGGCCAGGAAGACCCAGTACTTC
>TRBJ1-1|few|TRBV29-1|-
CSAYENTEAFF
TGCAGCGCCTATGAGAACACTGAAGCTTTCTTT
>TRBJ2-1|-|TRBV6-5|-
CASSYVSGISYNEQFF
TGTGCCAGCAGTTACGTGTCAGGGATCTCCTACAATGAGCAGTTCTTC
>TRBJ1-1|-|TRBV10-3|-
CAIASGPVVVVAFF
TGTGCCATCGCGAGTGGGCCGGTCGTGGTTGTGGCTTTCTTT
>TRBJ1-5|-|TRBV18|TRBD1
CASSLRGQGAGQPQHF
TGTGCCAGCTCACTACGGGGACAGGGGGCCGGACAGCCCCAGCATTTT
>TRBJ2-2|-|TRBV12-3/TRBV12-4|-
CASTPPGPGELFF
TGTGCCAGCACCCCCCCTGGCCCCGGGGAGCTGTTTTTT
>TRBJ2-5|few|TRBV7-2|-
CASSLGTGFGAETQYF
TGTGCCAGCAGCCTCGGAACAGGATTTGGGGCCGAGACCCAGTACTTC
>TRBJ2-7|few|TRBV28|TRBD2
CASSSPGSGADEQYF
TGTGCCAGCAGTTCCCCGGGTAGCGGGGCGGACGAGCAGTACTTC
>TRBJ1-5|-|TRBV12-3/TRBV12-4|-
CASVRQFNQPQHF
TGTGCCAGCGTTCGACAGTTTAATCAGCCCCAGCATTTT
>TRBJ2-7|-|TRBV7-9|TRBD1
CASSSTGQGSYEQYF
TGTGCCAGCAGCTCAACGGGACAGGGTTCGTACGAGCAGTACTTC
>TRBJ1-5|-|TRBV29-1|-
CSVYRDQPQHF
TGCAGCGTCTACAGGGACCAGCCCCAGCATTTT
>TRBJ2-5|-|TRBV10-3|TRBD2
CAIGESGGRGTQYF
TGTGCCATCGGGGAAAGCGGGGGGAGAGGGACCCAGTACTTC
>TRBJ2-1|-|TRBV9|TRBD2
CASSPLGAGGGNEQFF
TGTGCCAGCAGTCCTCTCGGAGCGGGAGGCGGCAATGAGCAGTTCTTC
>TRBJ1-1|-|TRBV14|-
CASSLTSLNTEAFF
TGTGCCAGCAGCCTGACATCACTGAACACTGAAGCTTTCTTT
>TRBJ2-3|few|TRBV7-7|-
CASSLVPGMSTDTQYF
TGTGCCAGCAGCTTAGTTCCGGGTATGAGTACAGATACGCAGTATTTT